The 18 T cell receptor beta chains listed next were all sequenced from one sample in a study of blood T cell repertoires in COVID-19. Clones were sequenced by immunoSEQ multiplex PCR, and TCRdb holds only the in-frame ones, with some missing. The sample has hundreds of thousands of clones; about 85% are singletons. The sequenced material came from peripheral blood. These receptors all stem from a man between 40 and 49 years old with acute or convalescent COVID-19.

The V gene is TRBV6-5, the J gene TRBJ2-2, with 10 nucleotides matching TRBD1. Germline loops: CDR1 MNHEY, CDR2 SVGAGI. The CDR3 extends over 15 amino acids. V trimming: 6 bases; J trimming: 6 bases; junction bases outside the gene matches: 7. CDR3 in DNA: TGTGCCAGCAGCAAAACGGGGACAGGGGCCGGGGAGCTGTTTTTT. Its translation: CASSKTGTGAGELFF.

This chain links TRBV3-1 (or the pseudogene TRBV3-2) with TRBJ2-7; 8 bases match TRBD1. Trimming took 4 bases from V and 2 from J; bases not matched to a gene: 7. The CDR3 covers 15 residues. Germline assignment: CDR1 LGHDT and CDR2 YNNKEL (reference sequence). For the CDR3, the DNA is TGTGCCAGCAGCCCAGAACCGGGACAGGCCTACGAGCAGTACTTC. Its translation is CASSPEPGQAYEQYF.

The chain uses TRBV6-2 or TRBV6-3 and TRBJ2-5; D unresolved. This CDR3 is built from 13 residues. Germline CDR1 and CDR2: MNHEY and SVGEGT. Trimming pared 6 bases from V and 14 bases from J, leaving 22 bases between. This CDR3 is CASSSIRVNGPYF. The DNA for the CDR3 is TGTGCCAGCAGCTCAATCCGGGTCAACGGCCCATACTTC.

The CDR3 DNA sequence: TGTGCCAGCTCACGGGACACCAATCAGCCCCAGCATTTT. It encodes CASSRDTNQPQHF. The V and J genes are TRBV18 and TRBJ1-5; tentatively, D is TRBD1 (6 bases). CDR1 KGHSH and CDR2 LQKENI come from the germline V gene. This CDR3 spans 13 amino acids. Trimming stripped 4 bases from V and 3 bases from J, with 7 bases between.

The chain uses TRBV30 and TRBJ1-3, with a possible D match to TRBD1 (5 bases). CDR3 length: 14 amino acids. V was trimmed by 8 bases and J by 4 bases, leaving 18 bases between them. Germline values: CDR1 GTSNPN, CDR2 SVGIG (reference sequence). DNA of the CDR3: TGTGCCGGGGGGACCGGGATATCGGGAAACACCATATATTTT. This gives the protein CAGGTGISGNTIYF.

This chain connects TRBV3-1 (or the pseudogene TRBV3-2) to TRBJ2-7; 14 bases align to TRBD2. The germline V gene has CDR1 LGHDT and CDR2 YNNKEL (reference sequence). This CDR3 has 14 residues. With V trimmed by 6 bases and J by 6 bases, 4 bases remained unmatched. CDR3 sequence reads: CASSFGTSGGEQYF. DNA of the CDR3: TGTGCCAGCAGTTTCGGGACTAGCGGGGGCGAGCAGTACTTC.

The chain joins TRBV5-4 to TRBJ1-2; a possible D gene is TRBD1 (6 bases). In germline, CDR1 is SGHNT, CDR2 YYREEE (reference sequence). This CDR3 comprises 16 residues. The V gene lost 4 bases and the J gene lost 8 bases, with 24 bases spanning the gap. The CDR3 loop is CASSPTRGLSSGGYTF. CDR3 DNA: TGTGCCAGCAGCCCCACGAGGGGGTTAAGTTCGGGGGGCTACACCTTC.

This clone showed up just once. The CDR3 DNA sequence: TGCGCCAGCAGCTTGGGGGACAGGCGGGACACTGAAGCTTTCTTT. Its translation is CASSLGDRRDTEAFF. The J gene is TRBJ1-1, the V gene TRBV5-1; 8 bases match TRBD1. This CDR3 is built from 15 residues. Germline V gene sequence: CDR1 SGHRS, CDR2 YFSETQ. The trim removed 0 bases at V and 3 bases at J, leaving 4 bases unmatched. The full variable domain, with the rest looked up from reference TRBV5-1 and TRBJ1-1, is KAGVTQTPRYLIKTRGQQVTLSCSPISGHRSVSWYQQTPGQGLQFLFEYFSETQRNKGNFPGRFSGRQFSNSRSEMNVSTLELGDSALYLCASSLGDRRDTEAFFGQGTRLTVV.

The chain is built from TRBV5-4 and TRBJ2-7; 7 positions match TRBD1. Germline lookup yields CDR1 SGHNT and CDR2 YYREEE (reference sequence). V gave up 2 bases and J gave up 4 bases; unmatched junction bases: 6. CDR3 length equals 14 residues. CDR3 DNA sequence: TGTGCCAGCAGCTTAATAAACAGGGGATACGAGCAGTACTTC. Amino acids: CASSLINRGYEQYF.

The DNA for the CDR3 is TGTGCCAGCAGCCGGTCCGGGACAGGATTTAAGACTGAAGCTTTCTTT. Amino acids: CASSRSGTGFKTEAFF. This sequence joins TRBV11-1 and TRBJ1-1; 8 bases align to TRBD1. The germline V gene has CDR1 SGHAT and CDR2 FQDESV (reference sequence). V shed 5 bases and J 5 bases; nucleotides not matched to a gene: 13. There are 16 residues in the CDR3.

This clone appeared once. The chain has TRBV11-2 and TRBJ2-2, with 7 bases lining up with TRBD2. The V gene's germline CDR1 is SGHAT and CDR2 FQNNGV. Germline trimming cut 5 bases from V and 0 bases from J; bases unmatched to any gene: 3. The CDR3 is 15 amino acids. The CDR3 DNA reads TGTGCCAGCAGCCTCCGGGGGGCGAACACCGGGGAGCTGTTTTTT. The encoded protein is CASSLRGANTGELFF.

V gene TRBV5-1 combines with J gene TRBJ1-3, with TRBD1 identical over 7 bases. Looked up from germline, CDR1 is SGHRS and CDR2 is YFSETQ. The length of the CDR3 is 14 residues. V lost 4 bases and J lost 1; bases outside the gene matches: 2. CDR3 loop: CASSTTGSGNTIYF. Here the CDR3 DNA reads TGCGCCAGCAGCACGACAGGGTCTGGAAACACCATATATTTT.

This chain joins TRBV29-1 and TRBJ1-2; D gene uncertain. The length of the CDR3 is 16 residues. V was shortened by 5 bases and J by 2 bases, with 21 bases between the two germline ends. The germline CDR1 and CDR2 sequences are SQVTM and ANQGSEA. DNA of the CDR3: TGCAGCGTTTCCGCCCTCACTCAGGATATCAACTATGGCTACACCTTC. Translating gives CSVSALTQDINYGYTF.

The chain recombines TRBV7-9 with TRBJ1-1, with 8 bases matching TRBD1. CDR3 length equals 14 residues. The junction had 8 bases not matched to a gene; V was cut back by 5 bases and J by 6 bases. CDR1 and CDR2 (germline): SEHNR, FQNEAQ (reference sequence). DNA of the CDR3: TGTGCCAGCAGCACCAGGGACAGGTTCTCTGAAGCTTTCTTT. Protein sequence: CASSTRDRFSEAFF.

The chain recombines TRBV7-2 with TRBJ2-5; D unresolved. This CDR3 contains 14 residues. CDR1 is SGHTA and CDR2 is FQGNSA in the germline V gene. V was clipped by 7 bases and J by 6 bases, with 18 bases between them. As DNA, the CDR3 is TGTGCCAGCACCCCCGGTGCCTGGGCCAAGACCCAGTACTTC. As protein: CASTPGAWAKTQYF.

The chain has TRBV29-1 and TRBJ2-1; 8 positions agree with TRBD1. Looked up from germline, CDR1 is SQVTM and CDR2 is ANQGSEA. V lost 7 bases, J lost 6 bases, and 5 bases stayed unmatched. This CDR3 region has 12 residues. For the CDR3, the DNA is TGCAGCGCCCGAACAGGGGGCAATGAGCAGTTCTTC. Translated, it gives CSARTGGNEQFF.

The chain employs TRBV7-3 and TRBJ1-1, with D possibly matching TRBD1 (6 bases). The CDR3 consists of 14 residues. Germline values: CDR1 SGHTA, CDR2 FQGTGA. Trimming stripped 5 bases from V and 2 bases from J, with 12 bases between. This CDR3 is CASSPQGLNTEAFF. CDR3 DNA: TGTGCCAGCAGCCCCCAGGGGCTCAACACTGAAGCTTTCTTT.

This clone has only one observation. The chain employs TRBV5-1 and TRBJ1-1; D is ambiguous. Germline CDR1 reads SGHRS; CDR2 reads YFSETQ. With 4 bases removed from V and 3 bases from J, the gap between germline ends came to 13 bases. The length of the CDR3 is 14 residues. CDR3 region: CASSSGGTYTEAFF. CDR3 sequence (DNA): TGCGCCAGCAGCAGCGGAGGAACCTACACTGAAGCTTTCTTT.